This T cell receptor beta chain was sequenced during a study of cytomegalovirus exposure and HLA in healthy donors. General study results and limits: Later analysis indicated greater clonal expansion among HLA-associated TCR beta chains than among equally common other chains.

A multiplex PCR was run with 60 Vbeta primers and 13 Jbeta primers. Some clones are missing from TCRdb's copy, which holds only in-frame ones; the method was immunoSEQ multiplex PCR. The data contain roughly 160,000 clones, around 73% of them singletons. A note on this clone: Its antigen is not known.

CDR1 and CDR2 from the germline V gene are PRHDT and FYEKMQ (reference sequence). The length of the CDR3 is 16 residues. Trimming removed 5 bases at V and 5 bases at J, with 19 bases between. The receptor's source is a woman between 18 and 30 years old in good health and CMV-seropositive. This chain uses TRBV13 with TRBJ2-1, with D unresolved. The sample comprised PBMCs. CDR3 sequence (DNA): TGTGCCAGCAGCCTTGAATCAAACTTTTTTGACAATGAGCAGTTCTTC. Amino acid sequence: CASSLESNFFDNEQFF.